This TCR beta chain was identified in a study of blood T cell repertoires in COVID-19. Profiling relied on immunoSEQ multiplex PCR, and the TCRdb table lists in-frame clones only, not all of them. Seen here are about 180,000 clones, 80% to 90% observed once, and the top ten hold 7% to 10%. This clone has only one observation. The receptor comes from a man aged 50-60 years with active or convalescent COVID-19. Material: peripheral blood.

The CDR3 bases are TGTGCCAGCAGAACAGGGTCCCGGGAGCTGTTTTTT. This sequence encodes CASRTGSRELFF. This chain connects TRBV6-5 to TRBJ2-2; TRBD1 might be the D (6 bases). Germline assignment: CDR1 MNHEY and CDR2 SVGAGI. The CDR3 covers 12 residues. V lost 6 bases and J lost 9, with 11 bases in between.